Each of the 14 T cell receptor beta chains below was sequenced from the same sample in a study of CD8 T cells in ankylosing spondylitis. TCRdb re-called the 5' RACE reads through MiXCR, storing one row per CDR3 protein. This sample has around 250,000 distinct CDR3 sequences, with approximately 11% found just once. The sequenced sample was blood, either unsorted or a sorted T cell fraction (not recorded which). All receptors derive from a male donor with ankylosing spondylitis or in good health (not recorded which).

This clonotype was observed many times. V is TRBV20-1 and J is TRBJ1-4, with TRBD1 matching over 7 bases. The ends lost 3 bases at V and 5 bases at J; junction bases unmatched: 3. CDR3 length: 13 residues. CDR1 and CDR2 from the germline V gene are DFQATT and SNEGSKA (reference sequence). The CDR3 DNA sequence: TGCAGTGCTAGGCAGGGGGGGAATGAAAAACTGTTTTTT. This encodes CSARQGGNEKLFF.

This clonotype was counted ten times or more. The V call is TRBV5-1, the J call TRBJ2-5, with D maybe TRBD1 (5 bases). Between the trimmed V and J ends, which lost 0 bases and 5 bases, there was a span of 14 bases. The germline V gene encodes CDR1 SGHRS and CDR2 YFSETQ. The CDR3 sequence is 15 residues long. CDR3 amino acids: CASSLALRAGETQYF. CDR3 in DNA: TGCGCCAGCAGCTTGGCCCTCAGGGCCGGGGAGACCCAGTACTTC.

In its sample, this clonotype was seen many times. The DNA for the CDR3 is TGTGCCACCAGCAGAGGGGGACCGGGACAGGGGATCAATGAGCAGTTCTTC. Residues: CATSRGGPGQGINEQFF. The chain couples TRBV15 to TRBJ2-1; 10 bases align to TRBD1. V lost 1 base to trimming and J lost 6 bases; unmatched junction nucleotides: 9. The germline gives CDR1 LNHNV, CDR2 YYDKDF (reference sequence). The CDR3 covers 17 residues.

This clonotype has at least ten counts. The J gene is TRBJ2-7, the V gene TRBV4-2; 9 bases match TRBD1. Germline V CDR1 and CDR2: LGHNA, YNFKEQ. The CDR3 runs to 14 residues. V lost 4 bases, J lost 6 bases, and 7 bases stayed unmatched. CDR3 DNA: TGTGCCAGCAGCCGAGGGACAGGGCAGGGCGAGCAGTACTTC. Translating it yields CASSRGTGQGEQYF.

This clonotype has at least ten counts. The CDR3: CASSPKRLGGYEQYF. The CDR3 nucleotides read TGTGCCAGCAGCCCCAAGCGGCTCGGGGGCTACGAGCAGTACTTC. V usage is TRBV9 and J usage is TRBJ2-7; tentative D call: TRBD2 (6 bases). Trimming pared 4 bases from V and 3 bases from J, leaving 17 bases between. This CDR3 has 15 residues. CDR1 and CDR2 from the germline V gene are SGDLS and YYNGEE.

This clonotype was seen at least ten times. This rearrangement joins TRBV12-3 or TRBV12-4 to TRBJ2-1, with 9 bases aligning to TRBD1. V trimming: 6 bases; J trimming: 4 bases; junction bases outside the gene matches: 7. This CDR3 is built from 15 residues. In DNA, the CDR3 is TGTGCCAGCAGCCTGGGACAGGGCGGGTACAATGAGCAGTTCTTC. Encoded protein: CASSLGQGGYNEQFF.

This clonotype was seen at least ten times. This chain joins TRBV4-1 and TRBJ1-2; 7 bases align to TRBD1. V shed 3 bases and J 4 bases; nucleotides not matched to a gene: 5. CDR1 is MGHRA and CDR2 is YSYEKL in the germline V gene. The CDR3 totals 14 residues. The CDR3 protein is CASSHAGTAYGYTF. For the CDR3, the DNA is TGCGCCAGCAGCCATGCCGGGACAGCCTATGGCTACACCTTC.

This clonotype was observed at least ten times. The chain has TRBV2 and TRBJ1-2; D is uncertain. CDR3 length: 13 residues. V shed 5 bases and J shed 6 bases, with 13 bases lying between them. The V gene's germline CDR1 is SNHLY and CDR2 FYNNEI. CDR3 DNA sequence: TGTGCCAGCAGTAAAGATGGATTTAATGGCTACACCTTC. Translation gives CASSKDGFNGYTF.

Comment on this clonotype: A clone one base away is much larger, so this may be a read error. In DNA form, the CDR3 reads TGTGCCAGCAGCTCGGACGTAGCTCGGGAGACCGGGGAGCTGTTTTTT. Translation: CASSSDVARETGELFF. V usage is TRBV28 and J usage is TRBJ2-2, with TRBD2 as a possible D gene (6 bases). The CDR3 is 16 residues long. In germline, CDR1 is MDHEN, CDR2 SYDVKM. V was trimmed by 6 bases and J by 5 bases, leaving 19 bases between them.

This clonotype was picked up many times. This chain joins TRBV12-3 or TRBV12-4 and TRBJ2-7; possible D gene TRBD1, 6 bases. V was trimmed by 6 bases and J by 1 base, leaving 19 bases between them. The CDR3 is 16 amino acids. The CDR3 DNA sequence: TGTGCCAGCAGCACCCCCCGGACAGCCAATTCCTACGAGCAGTACTTC. Translating it yields CASSTPRTANSYEQYF.

This clonotype was counted ten times or more. The V gene is TRBV24-1, the J gene TRBJ2-1; a possible D gene is TRBD2 (5 bases). The CDR3 spans 12 residues. V was shortened by 0 bases and J by 13 bases, with 9 bases between the two germline ends. Germline V gene sequence: CDR1 KGHDR, CDR2 SFDVKD. The CDR3 loop reads CATSDLASNQFF. In nucleotides, the CDR3 is TGTGCCACCAGTGATTTGGCTAGCAACCAGTTCTTC.

This clonotype appeared a few times. Since a much larger clone is just one base distant, this may be a read error. The gene calls are TRBV9 and TRBJ2-7, with TRBD2 as a possible D gene (5 bases). The CDR3 consists of 13 residues. The germline CDR1 and CDR2 sequences are SGDLS and YYNGEE. The CDR3 DNA is TGTGTCAGCAGCGTTGACGGGGCCTACGAGCAGTACTTC. Translated: CVSSVDGAYEQYF.

The chain recombines TRBV11-2 with TRBJ2-3, with D possibly being TRBD2 (6 bases). The CDR3 totals 16 residues. The germline V gene has CDR1 SGHAT and CDR2 FQNNGV. Trimming removed 1 base at V and 2 bases at J, with 13 bases between. The CDR3 coding sequence is TGTGCCAGCAGCTTAGTCGGTAGCGGCCCCACAGATACGCAGTATTTT. This encodes CASSLVGSGPTDTQYF.

This clonotype was counted only a few times. The chain carries TRBV5-6 and TRBJ2-3, with D perhaps TRBD2 (5 bases). CDR3 length equals 14 residues. Germline CDR1 reads SGHDT; CDR2 reads YYEEEE. Between the trimmed V and J ends, which lost 1 base and 6 bases, there was a span of 12 bases. CDR3 sequence: CASSLLAGSDTQYF. In DNA form, the CDR3 reads TGTGCCAGCAGCTTGTTGGCGGGTTCGGATACGCAGTATTTT.